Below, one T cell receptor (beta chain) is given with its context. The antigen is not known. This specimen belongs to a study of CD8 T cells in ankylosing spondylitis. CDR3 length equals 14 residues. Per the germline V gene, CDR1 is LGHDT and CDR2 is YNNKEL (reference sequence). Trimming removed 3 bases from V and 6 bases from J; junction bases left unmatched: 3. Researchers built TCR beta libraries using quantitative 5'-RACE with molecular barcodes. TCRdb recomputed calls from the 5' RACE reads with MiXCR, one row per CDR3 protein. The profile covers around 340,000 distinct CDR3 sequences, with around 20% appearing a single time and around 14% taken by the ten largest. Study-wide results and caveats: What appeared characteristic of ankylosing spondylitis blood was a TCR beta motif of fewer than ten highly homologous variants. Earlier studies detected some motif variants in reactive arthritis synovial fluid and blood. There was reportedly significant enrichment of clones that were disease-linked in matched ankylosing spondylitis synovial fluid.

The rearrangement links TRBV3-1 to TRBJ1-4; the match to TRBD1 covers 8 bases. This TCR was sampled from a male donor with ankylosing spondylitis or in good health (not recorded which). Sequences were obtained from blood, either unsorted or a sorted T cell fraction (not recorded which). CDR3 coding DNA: TGTGCCAGCAGCCACAGGGGGCGTGATGAAAAACTGTTTTTT. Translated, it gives CASSHRGRDEKLFF.